These 13 T cell receptor beta chains were sequenced from one sample in a study of cytomegalovirus exposure and HLA in healthy donors. 13 Jbeta primers and 60 Vbeta primers were used for the PCR. Clones were sequenced by immunoSEQ multiplex PCR, and TCRdb holds only the in-frame ones, with some missing. The sample shows under 140,000 clones, approximately 79% of them seen only once. Input material: PBMCs. Receptor source: a man aged 25 to 45 in good health and CMV-seropositive.

V and J are TRBV6-5 and TRBJ2-1; 12 bases line up with TRBD2. Germline CDR1 MNHEY, CDR2 SVGAGI. The V and J ends lost 4 bases and 5 bases, in that order; junction bases with no gene match: 3. CDR3 size: 15 residues. This CDR3 reads CASSSGLAGNNEQFF. The CDR3 bases are TGTGCCAGCAGTTCGGGACTAGCGGGCAACAATGAGCAGTTCTTC.

A word on this clone: One junction end disagrees with the germline gene, perhaps due to a read error. This chain connects TRBV7-7 to TRBJ2-7; 8 positions agree with TRBD2. Per the germline V gene, CDR1 is SSHAT and CDR2 is FNYEAQ (reference sequence). This CDR3 has 12 amino acids. Here the CDR3 DNA reads TGTGCTAGCAGCTTAGTTACTAGCGGGCAGTACTTC. Translating it yields CASSLVTSGQYF.

This clone was seen a handful of times. The gene calls are TRBV30 and TRBJ2-1; a possible D gene is TRBD2 (7 bases). This CDR3 region has 15 residues. Germline V gene lookup returns CDR1 GTSNPN and CDR2 SVGIG (reference sequence). V was clipped by 4 bases and J by 7 bases, with 20 bases between them. Written as DNA, the CDR3 is TGTGCCTGGAACGTTGCGGCGGGGGCAAGTAATGAGCAGTTCTTC. The encoded protein is CAWNVAAGASNEQFF.

The chain is built from TRBV7-9 and TRBJ1-4; 9 nucleotides align to TRBD1. This CDR3 is built from 14 residues. With 4 bases clipped from V and 8 bases from J, the junction kept 5 bases outside the gene matches. Germline-derived CDR1 and CDR2 are SEHNR and FQNEAQ (reference sequence). The CDR3 sequence: CASSSGQGGEKLFF. In DNA, the CDR3 is TGTGCCAGCAGCTCGGGACAGGGTGGGGAAAAACTGTTTTTT.

This clone was counted a single time. This chain connects TRBV18 to TRBJ2-3; possible D gene TRBD2, 5 bases. V lost 3 bases and J lost 3, with 13 bases in between. The CDR3 runs to 15 residues. Germline V gene lookup returns CDR1 KGHSH and CDR2 LQKENI. DNA of the CDR3: TGTGCCAGCTCACCGGAAGATTCGGGGACAGATACGCAGTATTTT. Its translation is CASSPEDSGTDTQYF.

The chain recombines TRBV11-2 with TRBJ1-5; D call uncertain. V was shortened by 5 bases and J by 0 bases, with 11 bases between the two germline ends. From germline, CDR1 is SGHAT and CDR2 FQNNGV. The CDR3 extends over 15 amino acids. CDR3 bases: TGTGCCAGCAGCCCCGGGGATTATAGCAATCAGCCCCAGCATTTT. This codes for CASSPGDYSNQPQHF.

This chain connects TRBV29-1 to TRBJ1-1; TRBD1 matches 7 bases. The length of the CDR3 is 13 residues. Germline values: CDR1 SQVTM, CDR2 ANQGSEA. Trimming took 7 bases from V and 1 from J; bases not matched to a gene: 6. CDR3 coding DNA: TGCAGCGCTCTGGGACAGCAGAACACTGAAGCTTTCTTT. This gives the protein CSALGQQNTEAFF.

This chain joins TRBV7-3 and TRBJ1-1; D is perhaps TRBD1 (5 bases). This CDR3 has 13 residues. Looked up from germline, CDR1 is SGHTA and CDR2 is FQGTGA. The V end was cut by 1 base, the J end by 8 bases, with 11 bases between. CDR3 protein: CASSLKGAVEAFF. As DNA, the CDR3 is TGTGCCAGCAGCTTAAAAGGGGCAGTCGAAGCTTTCTTT.

In DNA, the CDR3 is TGTGCCAGCAGCTTACGCCCCCGGGTCTTTAGCACAGATACGCAGTATTTT. Translation: CASSLRPRVFSTDTQYF. The V and J genes are TRBV7-9 and TRBJ2-3; D ambiguous. Germline-derived CDR1 and CDR2 are SEHNR and FQNEAQ (reference sequence). Trimming pared 2 bases from V and 0 bases from J, leaving 15 bases between. The CDR3 loop spans 17 amino acids.

The chain is built from TRBV5-8 and TRBJ2-6; D is uncertain. The CDR3 spans 16 residues. CDR1 is SGHTS and CDR2 is YDEGEE in the germline V gene. V lost 3 bases to trimming and J lost 0 bases, with 10 bases between them. CDR3 amino acids: CASSSTFSSGANVLTF. CDR3 nucleotides: TGTGCCAGCAGCTCCACTTTTTCCTCTGGGGCCAACGTCCTGACTTTC.

This clone was detected once. The chain recombines TRBV25-1 with TRBJ1-3; D unresolved. This CDR3 spans 12 amino acids. The germline V gene has CDR1 MGHDK and CDR2 SYGVNS. The DNA of the CDR3 is TGTCCCTCGGGAATCTCTGGAAACACCATATATTTT. Translation gives CPSGISGNTIYF.

The gene calls are TRBV30 and TRBJ1-1; possible D gene TRBD1, 5 bases. Germline lookup yields CDR1 GTSNPN and CDR2 SVGIG (reference sequence). V lost 3 bases, J lost 5 bases, and 13 bases lay in between. This CDR3 is 13 amino acids long. Here the CDR3 reads CAWSRGVRTEAFF. In DNA form, the CDR3 reads TGTGCCTGGAGCCGGGGGGTGAGAACTGAAGCTTTCTTT.

The genes are TRBV19 and TRBJ1-5; D unresolved. CDR3 size: 15 residues. V dropped 7 bases and J dropped 2 bases, with 15 bases sitting between them. Germline CDR1 reads LNHDA; CDR2 reads SQIVND (reference sequence). The CDR3 region is CASIREGSGNQPQHF. The CDR3 DNA follows: TGTGCCAGTATCCGGGAGGGATCGGGCAATCAGCCCCAGCATTTT. Complete variable domain (other parts from reference TRBV19 and TRBJ1-5): DGGITQSPKYLFRKEGQNVTLSCEQNLNHDAMYWYRQDPGQGLRLIYYSQIVNDFQKGDIAEGYSVSREKKESFPLTVTSAQKNPTAFYLCASIREGSGNQPQHFGDGTRLSIL.